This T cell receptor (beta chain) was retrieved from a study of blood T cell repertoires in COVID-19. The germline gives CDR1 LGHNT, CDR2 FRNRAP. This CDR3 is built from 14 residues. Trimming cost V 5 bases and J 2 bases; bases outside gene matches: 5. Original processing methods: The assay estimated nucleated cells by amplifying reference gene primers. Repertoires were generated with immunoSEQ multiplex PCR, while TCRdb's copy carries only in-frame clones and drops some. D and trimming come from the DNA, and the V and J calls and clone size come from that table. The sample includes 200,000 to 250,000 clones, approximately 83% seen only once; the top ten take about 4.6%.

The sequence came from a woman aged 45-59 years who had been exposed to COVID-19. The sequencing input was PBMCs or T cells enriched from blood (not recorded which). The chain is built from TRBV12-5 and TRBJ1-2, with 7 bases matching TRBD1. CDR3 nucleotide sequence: TGTGCTAGTGGTCGCGGACAGGCGAACTATGGCTACACCTTC. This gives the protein CASGRGQANYGYTF.